This T cell receptor (beta chain) was sequenced during a study of blood T cell repertoires in COVID-19. Whole-study context: Sample material is recorded as cDNA or gDNA derived from T cells, B-cell-depleted T cells, or PBMCs.

The V gene lost 4 bases and the J gene lost 2 bases, with 17 bases spanning the gap. Germline CDR1 SGHRS, CDR2 YFSETQ. The CDR3 extends over 16 amino acids. Profiling relied on immunoSEQ multiplex PCR, and the TCRdb table lists in-frame clones only, not all of them. The sample lists 250,000 to 300,000 clones, about four fifths seen once, with approximately 5.9% in the top ten. Sequences were obtained from peripheral blood. The TCR comes from a man aged 80 or over with acute or convalescent COVID-19. This sequence joins TRBV5-1 and TRBJ2-3; the D gene is possibly TRBD2 (7 bases). CDR3 sequence reads: CASSRGRGDNTDTQYF. The DNA of the CDR3 is TGCGCCAGCAGCCGGGGTCGGGGGGACAACACAGATACGCAGTATTTT.